This T cell receptor beta chain was identified during a study of T cells in localized non-small cell lung cancer (dated by TCRdb to 2020 to 2021). The study in broad terms: The study analyzed T cell repertoires of about 230 early-stage NSCLC patients, comparing tumors and uninvolved tumor-adjacent lungs. All 230 or so NSCLC patients in the cohort were treatment-naive and had localized lung tumors that were resected. NSCLC patients had a mean age of around 66 years, and 129 were male and around 110 female. What the study reported, not specific to this receptor: Because of the exploratory design, TCR variables were selected using unadjusted p-values without false-discovery rate correction. A median of around 50 of the top 100 tumor clones turned up in the paired uninvolved adjacent lung, and fewer than 35 of those clones also ranked among the top 100 of that same adjacent lung. Because multi-region tumor sequencing was not done, intratumor heterogeneity could not be ruled out. Higher T cell density in blood was associated with longer overall survival, whereas higher clonality in adjacent lung was associated with shorter survival. Uninvolved tumor-adjacent lung showed the highest T cell clonality, higher than tumor, which suggests more focused antigenic responses in the uninvolved tumor-adjacent lung.

As for this clone: Its antigen specificity is not known. No base qualities exist here, and no much larger clone lies one base off it.

The immunoSEQ Assay was used to sequence TCR beta CDR3 regions from DNA. The authors' pipeline ran thus. T cell density was computed as TCR beta template counts normalized to usable DNA estimated by amplifying housekeeping genes. Richness was estimated using the preseqR package, with extrapolation to 400,000 templates for PBMC samples and to 120,000 templates for tissue samples. Clonality was defined as one minus Pielou's evenness. Tissue-enriched TCRs were identified by differential abundance testing using productive amino-acid clonotypes, minimum total count 5 and alpha 0.1. The Jaccard Index and the Morisita Overlap Index were used to measure how much the repertoires overlapped between compartments. GLIPH grouped TCR beta CDR3s together with public tetramer-defined viral CDR3s, and a viral motif had to include at least three viral sequences and show V-gene enrichment. TCRdb's version of the immuneACCESS table is confined to in-frame rearrangements and falls short of the full clone set. An unresolved V gene accounts for under half of the shortfall where checked; the remainder is of unknown origin. V and J calls and clone size come straight from that table; D and trimming were deduced from the DNA. The sample profile shows some 130,000 clones; more than 80% of them were found once. The ten largest clones represent over 1.5% of the sample.

From a lookup of the germline V gene (reference sequence), CDR1 and CDR2 are SEHNR and FQNEAQ. From the cysteine through the phenylalanine, the CDR3 covers 15 amino acids. Only the CDR3 region is kept as DNA, spanning 45 bases read in frame from base 1. The V end loses 2 bases and the J end loses 2 bases, and a stretch of 13 bases separates them. At diagnosis, tumor, uninvolved tumor-adjacent lung and peripheral blood were collected and then preserved as a mix of FFPE and fresh-frozen material. Blood samples were analyzed as peripheral blood mononuclear cells for TCR repertoire profiling. The sample was peripheral blood, taken before any cancer treatment. This TCR came from a female donor older than 55 with stage I lung adenocarcinoma. Rearrangement joined TRBV7-9 to TRBJ2-7; the D gene is perhaps TRBD1 or TRBD2, each of them matching over 5 bases. The nucleotides are TGTGCCAGCAGCTTACCCTCGGGACCCACCTACGAGCAGTACTTC. Translated, it reads CASSLPSGPTYEQYF.